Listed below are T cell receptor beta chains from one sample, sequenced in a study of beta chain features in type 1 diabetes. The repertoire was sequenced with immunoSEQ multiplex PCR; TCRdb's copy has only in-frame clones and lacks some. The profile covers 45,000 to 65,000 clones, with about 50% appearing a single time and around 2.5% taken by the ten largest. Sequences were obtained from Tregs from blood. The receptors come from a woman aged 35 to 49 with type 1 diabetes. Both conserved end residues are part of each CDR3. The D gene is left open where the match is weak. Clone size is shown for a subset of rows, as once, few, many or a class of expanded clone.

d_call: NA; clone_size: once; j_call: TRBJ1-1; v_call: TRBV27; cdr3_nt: TGTGCCAGCAGTTCGTTGGAGCGCGGCACTGAAGCTTTCTTT; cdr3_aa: CASSSLERGTEAFF
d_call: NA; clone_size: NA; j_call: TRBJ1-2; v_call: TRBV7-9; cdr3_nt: TGTGCCAGCAGCTTAGGAGTCTCGGGCTACACCTTC; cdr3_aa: CASSLGVSGYTF
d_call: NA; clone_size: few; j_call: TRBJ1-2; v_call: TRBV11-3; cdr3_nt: TGTGCCAGCAGCACGGACGGAGGCTATGGCTACACCTTC; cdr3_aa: CASSTDGGYGYTF
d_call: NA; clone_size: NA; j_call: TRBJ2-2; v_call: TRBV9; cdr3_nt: TGTGCCAGCAGCCCACCTAACGCCGGGGAGCTGTTTTTT; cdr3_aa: CASSPPNAGELFF
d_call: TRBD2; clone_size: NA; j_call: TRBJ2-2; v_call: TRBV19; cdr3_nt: TGTGCCAGTGGGGGACTAGTCCTCACCGGGGAGCTGTTTTTT; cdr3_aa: CASGGLVLTGELFF
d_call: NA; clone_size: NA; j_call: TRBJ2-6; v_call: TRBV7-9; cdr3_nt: TGTGCCAGCAGCTTAAGCGGATCTGGGGCCAACGTCCTGACTTTC; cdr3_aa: CASSLSGSGANVLTF
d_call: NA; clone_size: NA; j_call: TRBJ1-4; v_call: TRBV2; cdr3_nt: TGTGCCAGCCGGACAGAAGATGAAAAACTGTTTTTT; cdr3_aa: CASRTEDEKLFF
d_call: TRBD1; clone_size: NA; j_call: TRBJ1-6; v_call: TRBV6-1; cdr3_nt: TGTGCCAGCAGTGAAGAGGGAAGGGGGCGATCACCCCTCCACTTT; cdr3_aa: CASSEEGRGRSPLHF
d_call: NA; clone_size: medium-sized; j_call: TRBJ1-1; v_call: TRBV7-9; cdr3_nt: TGTGCCAGCAGCTTGGGGCAGGCAGGGAGGACTGAAGCTTTCTTT; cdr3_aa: CASSLGQAGRTEAFF
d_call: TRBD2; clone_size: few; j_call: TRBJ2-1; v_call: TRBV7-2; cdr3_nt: TGTGCCAGCAGCTTCGGCGGCGGGAGAGTAGGCGACAATGAGCAGTTCTTC; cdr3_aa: CASSFGGGRVGDNEQFF
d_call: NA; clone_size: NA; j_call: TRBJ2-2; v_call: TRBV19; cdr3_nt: TGTGCCAGCGAGGGATCCTTCAACACCGGGGAGCTGTTTTTT; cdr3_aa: CASEGSFNTGELFF
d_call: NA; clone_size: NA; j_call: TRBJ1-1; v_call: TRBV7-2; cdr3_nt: TGTGCCAGCAGCTTATGGACAGCCAACACTGAAGCTTTCTTT; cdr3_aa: CASSLWTANTEAFF
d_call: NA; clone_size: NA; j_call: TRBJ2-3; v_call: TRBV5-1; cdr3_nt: TGCGCCAGCAGCTGGCCCACAGATACGCAGTATTTT; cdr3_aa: CASSWPTDTQYF
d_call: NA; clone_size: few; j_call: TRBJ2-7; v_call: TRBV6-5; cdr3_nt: TGTGCCAGCAGTTCGCCGGGACTCTCCTACGAGCAGTACTTC; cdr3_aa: CASSSPGLSYEQYF
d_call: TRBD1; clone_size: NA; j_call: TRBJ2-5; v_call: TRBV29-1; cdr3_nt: TGCAGCGTTGCCTCGGGACAGCCTCCTAGGACCCAGTACTTC; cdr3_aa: CSVASGQPPRTQYF
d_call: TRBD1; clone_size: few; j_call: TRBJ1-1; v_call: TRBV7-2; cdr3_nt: TGTGCCAGCAGCTGGAAAGACAGGGCTGAAGCTTTCTTT; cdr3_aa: CASSWKDRAEAFF
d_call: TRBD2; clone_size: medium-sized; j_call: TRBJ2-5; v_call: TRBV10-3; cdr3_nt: TGTGCCACTCAACAGCCGGGACTAGCGGGACAAGAGACCCAGTACTTC; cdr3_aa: CATQQPGLAGQETQYF
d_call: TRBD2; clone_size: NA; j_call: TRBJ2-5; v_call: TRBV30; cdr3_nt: TGTGCCTTCCGGACTTCGGGGGGGACCCAGTACTTC; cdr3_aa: CAFRTSGGTQYF
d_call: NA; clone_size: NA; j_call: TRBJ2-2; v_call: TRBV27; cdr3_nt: TGTGCCAGCAGTCTATCCCTGGCAAACGCGAACACCGGGGAGCTGTTTTTT; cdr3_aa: CASSLSLANANTGELFF
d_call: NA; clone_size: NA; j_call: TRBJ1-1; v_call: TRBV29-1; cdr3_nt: TGCAGCGTTTTTACTCACGGGGGAACTGAAGCTTTCTTT; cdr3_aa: CSVFTHGGTEAFF
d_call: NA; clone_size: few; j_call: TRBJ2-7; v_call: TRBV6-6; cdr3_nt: TGTGCATCACCGAGTCTGCCCATCTACGAGCAGTACTTC; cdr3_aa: CASPSLPIYEQYF
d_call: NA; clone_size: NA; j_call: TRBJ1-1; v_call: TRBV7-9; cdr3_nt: TGTGCCAGCAGCTGGGGCAGCATGAACACTGAAGCTTTCTTT; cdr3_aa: CASSWGSMNTEAFF
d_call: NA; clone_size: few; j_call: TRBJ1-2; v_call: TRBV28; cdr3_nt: TGTGCCAGCAGCCAGGGGCGCGGCTACACCTTC; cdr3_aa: CASSQGRGYTF
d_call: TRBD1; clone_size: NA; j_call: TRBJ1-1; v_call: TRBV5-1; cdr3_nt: TGCGCCAGCAGCTTGCGGGACAAGACAGGGGTGAACACTGAAGCTTTCTTT; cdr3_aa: CASSLRDKTGVNTEAFF
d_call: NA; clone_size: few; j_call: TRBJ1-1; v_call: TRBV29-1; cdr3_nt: TGCAGCGCTAATCCTAAAGTTTCCACTGAAGCTTTCTTT; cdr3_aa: CSANPKVSTEAFF
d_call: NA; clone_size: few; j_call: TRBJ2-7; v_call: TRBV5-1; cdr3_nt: TGCGCCAGCAGCTTGGGGACAGTCGAGCAGTACTTC; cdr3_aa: CASSLGTVEQYF
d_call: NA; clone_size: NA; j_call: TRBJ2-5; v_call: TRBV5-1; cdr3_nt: TGCGCCAGCAGCAAGACAGCCCAAGAGACCCAGTACTTC; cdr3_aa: CASSKTAQETQYF
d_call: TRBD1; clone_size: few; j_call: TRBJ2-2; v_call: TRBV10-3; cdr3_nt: TGTGCCATCATGACAGGGGGAAATACCGGGGAGCTGTTTTTT; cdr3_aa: CAIMTGGNTGELFF
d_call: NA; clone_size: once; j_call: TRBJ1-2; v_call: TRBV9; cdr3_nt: TGTGCCAGCGGTTACAGGGTTGGGGATCATGGCTACACCTTC; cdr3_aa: CASGYRVGDHGYTF
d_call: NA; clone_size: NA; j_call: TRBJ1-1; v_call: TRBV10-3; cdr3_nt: TGTGCCATCAAAGTGACATTGAACACTGAAGCTTTCTTT; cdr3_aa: CAIKVTLNTEAFF
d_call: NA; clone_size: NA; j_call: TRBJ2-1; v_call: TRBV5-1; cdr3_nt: TGCGCCAGCAGCTTGTCTGGGACTCGCAATGAGCAGTTCTTC; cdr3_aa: CASSLSGTRNEQFF
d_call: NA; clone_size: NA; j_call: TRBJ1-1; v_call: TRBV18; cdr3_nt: TGTGCCAGCTCACCGCAGGGGAATGCTGAAGCTTTCTTT; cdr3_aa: CASSPQGNAEAFF
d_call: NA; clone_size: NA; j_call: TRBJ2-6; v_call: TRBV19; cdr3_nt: TGTGCCAGTAGTATCGACACCGGGAGGGCCAACGTCCTGACTTTC; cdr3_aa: CASSIDTGRANVLTF
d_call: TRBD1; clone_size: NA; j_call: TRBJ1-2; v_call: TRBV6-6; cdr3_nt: TGTGCCAGCAGACGACAGGGTCCCTATGGCTACACCTTC; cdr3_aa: CASRRQGPYGYTF
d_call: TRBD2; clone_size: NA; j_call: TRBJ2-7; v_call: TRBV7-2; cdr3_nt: TGTGCCAGCAGCTTTACTAGCGGGCCCTACGAGCAGTACTTC; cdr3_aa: CASSFTSGPYEQYF
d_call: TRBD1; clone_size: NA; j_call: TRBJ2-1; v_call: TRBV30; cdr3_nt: TGTGCCTGGTCCGGGACAGCCGACAATGAGCAGTTCTTC; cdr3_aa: CAWSGTADNEQFF
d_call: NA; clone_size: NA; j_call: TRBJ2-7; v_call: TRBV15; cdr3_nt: TGTGCCACCAGCGAGAGGGCAGGGGCTGCCTACGAGCAGTACTTC; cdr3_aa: CATSERAGAAYEQYF
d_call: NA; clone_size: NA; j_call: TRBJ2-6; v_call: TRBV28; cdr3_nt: TGTGCCAGCAGTCCCGCGGAAGCTTCTGGGGCCAACGTCCTGACTTTC; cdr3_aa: CASSPAEASGANVLTF
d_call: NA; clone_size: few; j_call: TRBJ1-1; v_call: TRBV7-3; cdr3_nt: TGTGCCAGCAGCTTAAGCGTAAACACTGAAGCTTTCTTT; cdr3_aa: CASSLSVNTEAFF
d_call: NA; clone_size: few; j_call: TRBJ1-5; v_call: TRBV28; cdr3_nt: TGTGCCAGCAATTCTGACTCCAGACAGCCCCAGCATTTT; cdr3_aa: CASNSDSRQPQHF
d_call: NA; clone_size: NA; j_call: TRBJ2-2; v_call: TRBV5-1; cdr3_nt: TGCGCCAGCACCAAGAGGAGGGAAGTCGGGGAGCTGTTTTTT; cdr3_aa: CASTKRREVGELFF
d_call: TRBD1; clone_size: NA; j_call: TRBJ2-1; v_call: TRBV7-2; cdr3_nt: TGTGCCAGCACCATATCGACAGGGCCCCACGATGAGCAGTTCTTC; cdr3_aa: CASTISTGPHDEQFF
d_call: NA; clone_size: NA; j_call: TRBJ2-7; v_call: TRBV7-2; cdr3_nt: TGTGCCAGCAGCTCCGTTGGGGGGTACGGCGAGCAGTACTTC; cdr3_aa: CASSSVGGYGEQYF
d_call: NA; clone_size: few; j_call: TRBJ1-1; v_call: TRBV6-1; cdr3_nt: TGTGCCAGCAGTTCGGGGGGTGAAGCTTTCTTT; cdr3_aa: CASSSGGEAFF
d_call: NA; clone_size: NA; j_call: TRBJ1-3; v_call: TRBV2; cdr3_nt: TGTGCCAGCACAATCTCTGGAAACACCATATATTTT; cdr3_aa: CASTISGNTIYF
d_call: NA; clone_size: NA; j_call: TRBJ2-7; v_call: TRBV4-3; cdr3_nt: TGCGCCAGCAGCCAAGTTCGACAGAAAAACTACGAGCAGTACTTC; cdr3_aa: CASSQVRQKNYEQYF
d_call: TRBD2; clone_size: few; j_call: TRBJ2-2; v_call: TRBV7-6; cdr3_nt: TGTGCCAGCAGCTTAAGGCTAGCGGGGGGTCTGAACACCGGGGAGCTGTTTTTT; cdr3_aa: CASSLRLAGGLNTGELFF
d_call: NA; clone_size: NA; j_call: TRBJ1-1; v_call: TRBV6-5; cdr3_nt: TGTGCCAGCAGTTACGAAGACTACACTGAAGCTTTCTTT; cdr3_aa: CASSYEDYTEAFF
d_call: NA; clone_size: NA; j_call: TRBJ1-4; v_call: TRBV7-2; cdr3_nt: TGTGCCAGCAGCTTATCCTTGGCAGGGGTTGAAAAACTGTTTTTT; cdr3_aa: CASSLSLAGVEKLFF
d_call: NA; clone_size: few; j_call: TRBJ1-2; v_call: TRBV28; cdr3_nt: TGTGCCAGCAGATTGGCGGGACGCGGCTACACCTTC; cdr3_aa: CASRLAGRGYTF
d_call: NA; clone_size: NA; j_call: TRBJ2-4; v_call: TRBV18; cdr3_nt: TGTGCCAGCTCACCAACCCCAGGGGCCCGTCGTGGAAACATTCAGTACTTC; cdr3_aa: CASSPTPGARRGNIQYF